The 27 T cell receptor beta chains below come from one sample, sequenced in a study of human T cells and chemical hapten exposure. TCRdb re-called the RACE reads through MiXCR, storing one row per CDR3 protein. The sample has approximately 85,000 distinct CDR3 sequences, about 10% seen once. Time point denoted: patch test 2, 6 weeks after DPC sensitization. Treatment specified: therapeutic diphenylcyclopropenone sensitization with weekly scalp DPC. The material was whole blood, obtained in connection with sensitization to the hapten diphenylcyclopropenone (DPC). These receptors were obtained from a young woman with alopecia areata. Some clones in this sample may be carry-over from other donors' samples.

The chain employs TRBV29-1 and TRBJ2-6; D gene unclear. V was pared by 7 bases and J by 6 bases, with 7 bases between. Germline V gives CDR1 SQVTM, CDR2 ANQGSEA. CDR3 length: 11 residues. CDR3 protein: CSGGTANVLTF. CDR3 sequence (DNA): TGCAGCGGGGGTACGGCCAACGTCCTGACTTTC.

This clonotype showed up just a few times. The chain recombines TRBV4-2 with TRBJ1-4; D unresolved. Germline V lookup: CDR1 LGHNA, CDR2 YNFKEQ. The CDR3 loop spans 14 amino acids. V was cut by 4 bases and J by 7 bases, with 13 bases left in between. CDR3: CASSPLGPSEKLFF. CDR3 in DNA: TGTGCCAGCAGCCCTCTAGGCCCTTCTGAAAAACTGTTTTTT.

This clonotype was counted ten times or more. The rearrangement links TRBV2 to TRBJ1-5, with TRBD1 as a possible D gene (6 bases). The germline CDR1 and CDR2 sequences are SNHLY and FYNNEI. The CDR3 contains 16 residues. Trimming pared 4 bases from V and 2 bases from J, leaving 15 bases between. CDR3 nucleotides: TGTGCCAGCAGTGGGGACCGGGGGGCAGGCAATCAGCCCCAGCATTTT. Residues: CASSGDRGAGNQPQHF.

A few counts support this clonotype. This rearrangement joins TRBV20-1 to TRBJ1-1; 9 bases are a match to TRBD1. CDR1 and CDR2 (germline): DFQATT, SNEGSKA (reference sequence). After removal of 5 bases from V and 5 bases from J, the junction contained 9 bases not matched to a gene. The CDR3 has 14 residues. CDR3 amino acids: CSAPGTGRRTEAFF. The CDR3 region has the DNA TGCAGTGCTCCGGGGACAGGGCGGAGGACTGAAGCTTTCTTT.

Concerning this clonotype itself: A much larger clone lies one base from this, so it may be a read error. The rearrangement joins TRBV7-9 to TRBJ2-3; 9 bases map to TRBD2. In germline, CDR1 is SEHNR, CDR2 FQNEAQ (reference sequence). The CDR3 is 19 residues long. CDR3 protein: CVSSLGWLGAGGQADTQYF. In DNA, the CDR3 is TGTGTCAGCAGCTTAGGCTGGCTTGGAGCGGGGGGCCAGGCAGATACGCAGTATTTT.

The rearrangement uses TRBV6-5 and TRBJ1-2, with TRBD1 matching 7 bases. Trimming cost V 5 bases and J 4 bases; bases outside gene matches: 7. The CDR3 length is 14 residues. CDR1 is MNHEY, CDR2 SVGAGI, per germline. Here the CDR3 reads CASSSGDSPYGYTF. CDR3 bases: TGTGCCAGCAGTAGCGGGGACAGCCCCTATGGCTACACCTTC.

CDR3 nucleotides: TGTGCCACGGGACAGGGAACCGGTGGATATGGCTACACCTTC. Its translation is CATGQGTGGYGYTF. V is TRBV28 and J is TRBJ1-2; TRBD1 matches 9 bases. Germline-derived CDR1 and CDR2 are MDHEN and SYDVKM. CDR3 size: 14 residues. V shed 10 bases, J shed 5 bases, and the junction held 11 bases outside the gene matches.

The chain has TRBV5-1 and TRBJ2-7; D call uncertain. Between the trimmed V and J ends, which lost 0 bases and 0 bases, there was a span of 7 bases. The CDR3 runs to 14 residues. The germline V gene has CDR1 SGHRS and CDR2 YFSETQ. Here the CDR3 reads CASSLDTTSYEQYF. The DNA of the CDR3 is TGCGCCAGCAGCTTGGATACAACCTCCTACGAGCAGTACTTC.

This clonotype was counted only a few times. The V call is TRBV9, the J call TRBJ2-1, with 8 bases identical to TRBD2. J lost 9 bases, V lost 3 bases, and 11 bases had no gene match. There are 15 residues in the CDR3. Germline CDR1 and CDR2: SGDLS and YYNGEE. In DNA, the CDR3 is TGTGCCAGCAGCGCTTCTGCGGGAGGACAGAGTGAGCAGTTCTTC. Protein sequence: CASSASAGGQSEQFF. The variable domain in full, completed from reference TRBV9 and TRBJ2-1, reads DSGVTQTPKHLITATGQRVTLRCSPRSGDLSVYWYQQSLDQGLQFLIQYYNGEERAKGNILERFSAQQFPDLHSELNLSSLELGDSALYFCASSASAGGQSEQFFGPGTRLTVL.

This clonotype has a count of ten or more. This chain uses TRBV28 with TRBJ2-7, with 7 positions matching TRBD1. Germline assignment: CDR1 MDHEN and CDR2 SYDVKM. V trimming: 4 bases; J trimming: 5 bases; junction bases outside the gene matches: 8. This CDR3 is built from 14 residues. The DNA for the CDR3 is TGTGCCAGCAGTTCACACGACAGGGCACACGAGCAGTACTTC. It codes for CASSSHDRAHEQYF.

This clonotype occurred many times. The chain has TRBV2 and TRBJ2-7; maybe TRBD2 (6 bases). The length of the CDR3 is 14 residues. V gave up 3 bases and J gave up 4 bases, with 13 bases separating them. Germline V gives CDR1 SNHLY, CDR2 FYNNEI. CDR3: CASSEGGPGYEQYF. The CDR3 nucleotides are TGTGCCAGCAGTGAGGGGGGACCCGGGTACGAGCAGTACTTC. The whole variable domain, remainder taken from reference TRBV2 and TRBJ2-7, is EPEVTQTPSHQVTQMGQEVILRCVPISNHLYFYWYRQILGQKVEFLVSFYNNEISEKSEIFDDQFSVERPDGSNFTLKIRSTKLEDSAMYFCASSEGGPGYEQYFGPGTRLTVT.

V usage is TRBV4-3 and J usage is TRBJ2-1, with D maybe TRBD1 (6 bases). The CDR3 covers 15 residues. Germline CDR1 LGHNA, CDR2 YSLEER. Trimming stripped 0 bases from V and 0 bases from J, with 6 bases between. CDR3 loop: CASSQEGGSYNEQFF. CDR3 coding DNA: TGCGCCAGCAGCCAAGAAGGGGGCTCCTACAATGAGCAGTTCTTC.

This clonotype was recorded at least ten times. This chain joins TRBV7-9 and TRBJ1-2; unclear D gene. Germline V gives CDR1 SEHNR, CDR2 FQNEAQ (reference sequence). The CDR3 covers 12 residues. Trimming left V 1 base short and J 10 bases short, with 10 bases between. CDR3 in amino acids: CASSLESAIYTF. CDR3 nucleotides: TGTGCCAGCAGCTTAGAGTCAGCGATCTACACCTTC.

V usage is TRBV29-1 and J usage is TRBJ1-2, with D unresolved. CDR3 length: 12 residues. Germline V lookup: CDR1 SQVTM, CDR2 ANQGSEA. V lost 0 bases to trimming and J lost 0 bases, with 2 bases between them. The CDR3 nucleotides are TGCAGCGTTGAAGATCCTAACTATGGCTACACCTTC. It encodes CSVEDPNYGYTF.

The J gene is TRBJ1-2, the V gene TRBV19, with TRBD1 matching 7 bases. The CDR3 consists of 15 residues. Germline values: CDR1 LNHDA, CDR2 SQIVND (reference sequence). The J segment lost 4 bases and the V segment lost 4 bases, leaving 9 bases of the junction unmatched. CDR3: CASSRDRQLFYGYTF. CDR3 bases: TGTGCCAGTAGTAGGGACAGACAACTATTCTATGGCTACACCTTC. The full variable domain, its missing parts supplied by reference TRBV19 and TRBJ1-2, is DGGITQSPKYLFRKEGQNVTLSCEQNLNHDAMYWYRQDPGQGLRLIYYSQIVNDFQKGDIAEGYSVSREKKESFPLTVTSAQKNPTAFYLCASSRDRQLFYGYTFGSGTRLTVV.

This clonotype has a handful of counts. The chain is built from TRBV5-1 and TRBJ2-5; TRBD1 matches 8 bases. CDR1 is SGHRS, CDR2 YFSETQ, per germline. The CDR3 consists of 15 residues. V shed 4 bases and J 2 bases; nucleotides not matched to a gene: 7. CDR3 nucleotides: TGCGCCAGCAGCAGACAGGGGCTGTGGCAAGAGACCCAGTACTTC. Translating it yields CASSRQGLWQETQYF.

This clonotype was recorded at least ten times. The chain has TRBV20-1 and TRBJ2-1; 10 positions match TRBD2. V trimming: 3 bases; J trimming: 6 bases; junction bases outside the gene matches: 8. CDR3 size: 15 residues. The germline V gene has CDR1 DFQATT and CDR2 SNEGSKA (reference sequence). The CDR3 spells CSASARASGSNEQFF. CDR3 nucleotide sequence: TGCAGTGCTAGTGCCAGGGCTAGCGGGAGCAATGAGCAGTTCTTC.

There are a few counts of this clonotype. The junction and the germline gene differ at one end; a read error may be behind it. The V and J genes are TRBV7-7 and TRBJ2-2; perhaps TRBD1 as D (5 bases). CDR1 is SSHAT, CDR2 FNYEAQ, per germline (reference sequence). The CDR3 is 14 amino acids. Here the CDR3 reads CASSFGAGTGELFF. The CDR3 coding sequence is TGTGCTAGCAGCTTTGGGGCAGGGACCGGGGAGCTGTTTTTT.

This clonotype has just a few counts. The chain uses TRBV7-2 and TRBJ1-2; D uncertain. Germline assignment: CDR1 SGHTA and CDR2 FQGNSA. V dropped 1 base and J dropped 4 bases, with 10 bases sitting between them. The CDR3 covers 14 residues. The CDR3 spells CASSLVESLYGYTF. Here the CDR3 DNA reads TGTGCCAGCAGCTTAGTCGAGAGTCTCTATGGCTACACCTTC.

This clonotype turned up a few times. CDR3: CASSPQGDSGNTIYF. The CDR3 coding sequence is TGTGCCAGCAGCCCACAGGGGGACTCTGGAAACACCATATATTTT. The rearrangement uses TRBV7-2 and TRBJ1-3; the match to TRBD1 covers 8 bases. V was pared by 5 bases and J by 0 bases, with 3 bases of the junction left unmatched. This CDR3 is built from 15 residues. The germline V gene has CDR1 SGHTA and CDR2 FQGNSA.

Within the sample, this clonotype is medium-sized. CDR3 coding DNA: TGCAGCGTGGGAGGGGACCACCAAGAGACCCAGTACTTC. This sequence encodes CSVGGDHQETQYF. The chain couples TRBV29-1 to TRBJ2-5; 7 bases map to TRBD2. CDR1 is SQVTM, CDR2 ANQGSEA, per germline. This CDR3 contains 13 residues. V lost 6 bases to trimming and J lost 0 bases; unmatched junction nucleotides: 4.

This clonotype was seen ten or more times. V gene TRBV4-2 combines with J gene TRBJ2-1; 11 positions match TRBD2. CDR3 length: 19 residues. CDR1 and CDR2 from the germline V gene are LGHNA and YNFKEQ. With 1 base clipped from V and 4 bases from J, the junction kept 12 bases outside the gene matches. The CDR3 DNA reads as TGTGCCAGCAGCCAAGTCGTGTTAGCGGGAGGGCCGGGTTACAATGAGCAGTTCTTC. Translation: CASSQVVLAGGPGYNEQFF.

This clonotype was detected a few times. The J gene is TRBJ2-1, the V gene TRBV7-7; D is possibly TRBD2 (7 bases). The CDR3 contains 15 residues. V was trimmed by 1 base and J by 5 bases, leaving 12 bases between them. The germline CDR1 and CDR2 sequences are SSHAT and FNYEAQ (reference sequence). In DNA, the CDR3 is TGTGCCAGCAGCTTAGGGGGGGGCGGCCACAATGAGCAGTTCTTC. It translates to CASSLGGGGHNEQFF.

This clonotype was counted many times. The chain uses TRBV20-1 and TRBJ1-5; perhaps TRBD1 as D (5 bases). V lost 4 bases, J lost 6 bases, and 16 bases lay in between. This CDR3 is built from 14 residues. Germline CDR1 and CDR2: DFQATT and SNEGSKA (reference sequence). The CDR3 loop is CSAIRDSTSQPQHF. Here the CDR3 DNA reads TGCAGTGCTATAAGGGACTCCACCTCTCAGCCCCAGCATTTT.

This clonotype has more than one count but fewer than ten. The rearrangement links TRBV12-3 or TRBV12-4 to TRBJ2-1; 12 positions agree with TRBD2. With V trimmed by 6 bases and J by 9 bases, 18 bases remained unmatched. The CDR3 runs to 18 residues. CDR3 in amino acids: CASRGGTSGFGSSSEQFF. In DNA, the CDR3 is TGTGCCAGCAGGGGAGGGACTAGCGGGTTTGGATCGTCGAGTGAGCAGTTCTTC.

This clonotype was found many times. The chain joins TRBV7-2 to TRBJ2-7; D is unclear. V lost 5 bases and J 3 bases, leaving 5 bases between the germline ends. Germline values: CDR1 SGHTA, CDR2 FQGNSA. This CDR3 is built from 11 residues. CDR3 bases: TGTGCCAGCAGCATCAGCTACGAGCAGTACTTC. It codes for CASSISYEQYF.

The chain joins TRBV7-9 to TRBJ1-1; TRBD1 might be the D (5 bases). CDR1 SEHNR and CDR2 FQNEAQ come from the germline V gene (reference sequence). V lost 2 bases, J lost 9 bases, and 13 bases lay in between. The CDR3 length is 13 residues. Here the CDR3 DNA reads TGTGCCAGCAGCTTAAGTCAGGGAAGCCAAGCTTTCTTT. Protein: CASSLSQGSQAFF.